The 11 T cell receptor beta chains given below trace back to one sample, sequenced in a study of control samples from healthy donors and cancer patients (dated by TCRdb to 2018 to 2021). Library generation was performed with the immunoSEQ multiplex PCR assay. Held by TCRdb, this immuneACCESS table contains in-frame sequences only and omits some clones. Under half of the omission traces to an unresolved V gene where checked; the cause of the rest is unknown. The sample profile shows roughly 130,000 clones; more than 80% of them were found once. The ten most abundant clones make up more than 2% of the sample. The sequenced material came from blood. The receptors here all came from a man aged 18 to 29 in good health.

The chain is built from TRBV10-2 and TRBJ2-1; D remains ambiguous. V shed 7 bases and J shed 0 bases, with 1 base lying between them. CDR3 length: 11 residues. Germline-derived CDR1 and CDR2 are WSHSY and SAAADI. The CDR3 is CASTSYNEQFF. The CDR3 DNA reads TGCGCCAGCACCTCCTACAATGAGCAGTTCTTC.

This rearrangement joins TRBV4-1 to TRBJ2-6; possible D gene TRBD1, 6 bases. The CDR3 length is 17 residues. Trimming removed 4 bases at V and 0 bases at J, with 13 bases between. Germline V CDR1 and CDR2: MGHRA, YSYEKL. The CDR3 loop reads CASSRTDRNSGANVLTF. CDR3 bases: TGCGCCAGCAGCCGGACGGACAGAAACTCTGGGGCCAACGTCCTGACTTTC.

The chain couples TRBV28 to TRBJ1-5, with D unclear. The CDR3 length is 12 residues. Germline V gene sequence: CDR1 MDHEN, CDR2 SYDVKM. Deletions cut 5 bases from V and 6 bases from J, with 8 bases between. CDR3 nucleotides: TGTGCCAGCAGTGAGGGAGTTCAGCCCCAGCATTTT. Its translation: CASSEGVQPQHF.

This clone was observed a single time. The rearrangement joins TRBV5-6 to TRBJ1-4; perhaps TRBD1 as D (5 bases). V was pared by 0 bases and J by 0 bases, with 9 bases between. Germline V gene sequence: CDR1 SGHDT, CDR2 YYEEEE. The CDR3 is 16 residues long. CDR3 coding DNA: TGTGCCAGCAGCTTGGCCGGGGCCACAACTAATGAAAAACTGTTTTTT. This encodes CASSLAGATTNEKLFF.

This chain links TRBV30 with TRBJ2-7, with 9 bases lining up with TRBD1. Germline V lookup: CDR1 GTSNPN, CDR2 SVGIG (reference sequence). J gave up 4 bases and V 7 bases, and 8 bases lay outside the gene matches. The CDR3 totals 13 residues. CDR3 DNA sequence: TGTGCCTTGACAGGGGGTGAAGCGTACGAGCAGTACTTC. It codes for CALTGGEAYEQYF.

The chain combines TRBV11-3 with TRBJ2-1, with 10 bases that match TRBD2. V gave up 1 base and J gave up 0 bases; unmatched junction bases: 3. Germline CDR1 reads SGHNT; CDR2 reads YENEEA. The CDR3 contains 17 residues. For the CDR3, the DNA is TGTGCCAGCAGCTTAGGCGCTAGCGGGAGCTCCTACAATGAGCAGTTCTTC. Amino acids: CASSLGASGSSYNEQFF.

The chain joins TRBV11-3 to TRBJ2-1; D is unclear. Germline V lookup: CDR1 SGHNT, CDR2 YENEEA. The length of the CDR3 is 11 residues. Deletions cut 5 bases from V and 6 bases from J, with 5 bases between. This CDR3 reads CASSPSNEQFF. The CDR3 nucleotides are TGTGCCAGCAGCCCCTCCAATGAGCAGTTCTTC. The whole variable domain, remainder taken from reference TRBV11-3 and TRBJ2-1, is EAGVVQSPRYKIIEKKQPVAFWCNPISGHNTLYWYLQNLGQGPELLIRYENEEAVDDSQLPKDRFSAERLKGVDSTLKIQPAELGDSAVYLCASSPSNEQFFGPGTRLTVL.

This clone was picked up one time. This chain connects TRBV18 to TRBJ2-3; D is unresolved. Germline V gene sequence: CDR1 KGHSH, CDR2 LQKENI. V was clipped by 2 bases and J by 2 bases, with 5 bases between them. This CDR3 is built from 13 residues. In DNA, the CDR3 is TGTGCCAGCTCACCAGGGGACACAGATACGCAGTATTTT. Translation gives CASSPGDTDTQYF.

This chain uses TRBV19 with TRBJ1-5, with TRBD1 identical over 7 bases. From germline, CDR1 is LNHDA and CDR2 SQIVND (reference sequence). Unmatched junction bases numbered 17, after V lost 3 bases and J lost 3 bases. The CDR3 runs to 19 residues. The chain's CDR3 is CASSISRDSLNGINQPQHF. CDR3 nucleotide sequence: TGTGCCAGTAGTATTTCGAGGGACAGTCTCAATGGCATCAATCAGCCCCAGCATTTT.

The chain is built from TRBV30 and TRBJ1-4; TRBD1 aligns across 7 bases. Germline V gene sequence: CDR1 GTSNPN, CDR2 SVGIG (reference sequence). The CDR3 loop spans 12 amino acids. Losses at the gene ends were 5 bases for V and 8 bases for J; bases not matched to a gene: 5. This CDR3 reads CAWDRAREKLFF. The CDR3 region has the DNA TGTGCCTGGGACAGGGCACGGGAAAAACTGTTTTTT.

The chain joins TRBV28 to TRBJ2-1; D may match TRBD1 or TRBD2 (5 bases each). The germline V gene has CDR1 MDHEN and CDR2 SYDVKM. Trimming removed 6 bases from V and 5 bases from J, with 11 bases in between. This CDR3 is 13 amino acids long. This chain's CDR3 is CASSLGTDNEQFF. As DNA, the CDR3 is TGTGCCAGCAGCTTGGGGACCGACAATGAGCAGTTCTTC.